The clone carrying this TCR beta chain was observed once. Its antigen is still unknown. This record belongs to a study of PD-1 blockade in classical Hodgkin lymphoma. Study-level points and caveats: Reported baseline diversity: healthy donors highest, relapsed/refractory patients lowest.

Germline loops: CDR1 LGHNA, CDR2 YSLEER. The V gene lost 0 bases and the J gene lost 0 bases, with 11 bases spanning the gap. The CDR3 has 16 residues. The time point denotes: cycle 4 day 1 (C4D1), after more than five weeks of nivolumab. Each and every patient relapsed after autologous stem cell transplantation, and patients got differing brentuximab vedotin exposure. Complete response, partial response or progressive disease was recorded as best response. This table comes from immunoSEQ multiplex PCR, and its TCRdb copy is limited to in-frame clones, with some not included. The table shows some 86,000 clones, with around nine tenths occurring only once.

The chain carries TRBV4-3 and TRBJ1-1, with D perhaps TRBD1 (5 bases). Material: peripheral blood mononuclear cells (PBMCs), obtained before the fourth cycle of nivolumab. The clonotype originates from a human donor with classical Hodgkin lymphoma. The CDR3 bases are TGCGCCAGCAGCCAAGATCCCGCAGGGTTGAACACTGAAGCTTTCTTT. It encodes CASSQDPAGLNTEAFF.